The 21 T cell receptor beta chains below come from one sample, sequenced in a study of shared T cell receptors in the human thymus. TCRdb's table, derived via immunoSEQ multiplex PCR, lists solely in-frame clones and lacks some. This table holds 630,000 or so clones, around 87% found once. Another study also made use of these data, one on human thymus T cells.

What was sequenced was thymocytes. Receptors originate from a boy younger than two with a congenital heart defect.

The rearrangement joins TRBV18 to TRBJ1-1; D is unclear. V was cut by 10 bases and J by 11 bases, with 8 bases left in between. Germline V gives CDR1 KGHSH, CDR2 LQKENI. The CDR3 covers 8 residues. CDR3 nucleotide sequence: TGTGCCATCGGGGAGGCTTTCTTT. Its translation is CAIGEAFF. The full variable domain, its missing parts supplied by reference TRBV18 and TRBJ1-1, is NAGVMQNPRHLVRRRGQEARLRCSPMKGHSHVYWYRQLPEEGLKFMVYLQKENIIDESGMPKERFSAEFPKEGPSILRIQQVVRGDSAAYFCAIGEAFFGQGTRLTVV.

The J gene is TRBJ2-3, the V gene TRBV4-3; D is undetermined. CDR1 and CDR2 (germline): LGHNA, YSLEER. The CDR3 runs to 18 residues. Trimming took off 0 bases at V and 1 base at J, with 17 bases between the two ends. The CDR3 DNA reads TGCGCCAGCAGCCAAGACCCCTCAGGTACCGTCGGCACAGATACGCAGTATTTT. Translated, it gives CASSQDPSGTVGTDTQYF.

The genes are TRBV12-5 and TRBJ1-5, with 8 bases matching TRBD1. Germline V lookup: CDR1 LGHNT, CDR2 FRNRAP. Trimming removed 5 bases from V and 1 base from J; junction bases left unmatched: 7. The CDR3 loop spans 16 amino acids. The DNA of the CDR3 is TGTGCTAGTGGTCCAGGGGGCGGGGAAAGCAATCAGCCCCAGCATTTT. It specifies CASGPGGGESNQPQHF. The full variable domain, with the rest looked up from reference TRBV12-5 and TRBJ1-5, is DARVTQTPRHKVTEMGQEVTMRCQPILGHNTVFWYRQTMMQGLELLAYFRNRAPLDDSGMPKDRFSAEMPDATLATLKIQPSEPRDSAVYFCASGPGGGESNQPQHFGDGTRLSIL.

This clone was observed a handful of times. The CDR3 region is CASSCRQNYEQYF. Here the CDR3 DNA reads TGCGCCAGCAGCTGTCGACAGAATTACGAGCAGTACTTC. The chain links TRBV5-1 to TRBJ2-7; D possibly corresponds to TRBD1 (5 bases). The germline V gene has CDR1 SGHRS and CDR2 YFSETQ. The CDR3 extends over 13 amino acids. V was shortened by 3 bases and J by 4 bases, with 11 bases between the two germline ends.

The V call is TRBV6-1, the J call TRBJ2-2; TRBD1 matches 8 bases. The CDR3 loop spans 16 amino acids. Germline CDR1 reads MNHNS; CDR2 reads SASEGT. V lost 4 bases and J lost 5; bases outside the gene matches: 9. This chain's CDR3 is CASSVQDRVGTGELFF. CDR3 nucleotide sequence: TGTGCCAGCAGTGTACAGGACAGGGTGGGGACCGGGGAGCTGTTTTTT.

The chain is built from TRBV4-3 and TRBJ2-7; tentative D call: TRBD1 (6 bases). Per the germline V gene, CDR1 is LGHNA and CDR2 is YSLEER. This CDR3 comprises 14 residues. V lost 1 base to trimming and J lost 6 bases, with 13 bases between them. DNA of the CDR3: TGCGCCAGCAGCCAAGTCAGGGGTCTCTTCGAGCAGTACTTC. This sequence encodes CASSQVRGLFEQYF.

This rearrangement joins TRBV27 to TRBJ1-4, with 7 bases that match TRBD1. The CDR3 loop spans 13 amino acids. V shed 8 bases, J shed 5 bases, and the junction held 5 bases outside the gene matches. From germline, CDR1 is MNHEY and CDR2 SMNVEV (reference sequence). CDR3: CASGGGANEKLFF. The CDR3 region has the DNA TGTGCCAGCGGAGGGGGCGCGAATGAAAAACTGTTTTTT.

This CDR3 is CASREPNRDSPRPTRLANGYTF. In DNA, the CDR3 is TGTGCCAGCAGAGAACCTAACCGGGACAGTCCGAGGCCGACGCGGCTAGCAAATGGCTACACCTTC. The chain is built from TRBV2 and TRBJ1-2; TRBD1 aligns across 7 bases. The CDR3 extends over 22 amino acids. V gave up 6 bases and J gave up 6 bases; unmatched junction bases: 34. Germline-derived CDR1 and CDR2 are SNHLY and FYNNEI.

A few counts support this clone. The CDR3 reads CASSSQAGELPPYDNEQFF. The CDR3 DNA reads as TGTGCCAGCAGTTCACAAGCGGGAGAGCTCCCTCCCTATGACAATGAGCAGTTCTTC. V is TRBV27 and J is TRBJ2-1; TRBD2 agrees at 8 bases. The CDR3 sequence is 19 residues long. Germline values: CDR1 MNHEY, CDR2 SMNVEV (reference sequence). The junction had 19 bases not matched to a gene; V was cut back by 4 bases and J by 5 bases.

The chain recombines TRBV27 with TRBJ1-5; TRBD1 aligns across 8 bases. Germline V lookup: CDR1 MNHEY, CDR2 SMNVEV (reference sequence). This CDR3 has 20 residues. With V trimmed by 6 bases and J by 0 bases, 19 bases remained unmatched. Here the CDR3 DNA reads TGTGCCAGCAGCCCGACCCCAGGACAGGGTCGCCTCCATAGCAATCAGCCCCAGCATTTT. Translating it yields CASSPTPGQGRLHSNQPQHF.

This rearrangement joins TRBV9 to TRBJ1-2, with 9 bases identical to TRBD1. The V gene's germline CDR1 is SGDLS and CDR2 YYNGEE. Trimming cost V 0 bases and J 3 bases; bases outside gene matches: 6. This CDR3 spans 16 amino acids. This chain's CDR3 is CASSVAARDRDYGYTF. The DNA of the CDR3 is TGTGCCAGCAGCGTAGCTGCCCGGGACAGGGACTATGGCTACACCTTC.

This clone showed up just once. This chain links TRBV10-3 with TRBJ1-1; TRBD1 agrees at 9 bases. The CDR3 runs to 14 residues. Per germline, CDR1 ENHRY and CDR2 SYGVKD. Trimming at V came to 6 bases and at J to 1 base, leaving 3 bases not matched to a gene. CDR3 bases: TGTGCCATCAGGCCGGGACAGGGGAACACTGAAGCTTTCTTT. It is translated as CAIRPGQGNTEAFF.

The rearrangement links TRBV28 to TRBJ2-3; 12 bases agree with TRBD2. Per the germline V gene, CDR1 is MDHEN and CDR2 is SYDVKM. The CDR3 totals 16 residues. J was trimmed by 2 bases and V by 5 bases; bases with no gene match: 5. CDR3 in amino acids: CASSPLAGGSTDTQYF. Written as DNA, the CDR3 is TGTGCCAGCAGTCCCCTAGCGGGGGGGTCCACAGATACGCAGTATTTT.

As concerns this clone: Other DNA sequences in the sample encode the same CDR3. V gene TRBV6-1 combines with J gene TRBJ2-7, with 7 bases that match TRBD1. CDR1 MNHNS and CDR2 SASEGT come from the germline V gene. CDR3 length equals 16 residues. V lost 3 bases and J lost 3; bases outside the gene matches: 11. The CDR3 nucleotides read TGTGCCAGCAGTGATTTTTTAAACAGGGGTGGCTACGAGCAGTACTTC. Amino acids: CASSDFLNRGGYEQYF.

J is TRBJ2-7 and V is TRBV5-1, with TRBD1 matching over 9 bases. The CDR3 totals 16 residues. Germline assignment: CDR1 SGHRS and CDR2 YFSETQ. Trimming removed 4 bases from V and 4 bases from J; junction bases left unmatched: 12. Written as DNA, the CDR3 is TGCGCCAGCAGCACCCAGGACAGGGGAGACCAATACGAGCAGTACTTC. This translates into CASSTQDRGDQYEQYF.

This clone was found once. The chain links TRBV14 to TRBJ2-7, with TRBD2 identical over 7 bases. The V segment lost 5 bases and the J segment 2 bases; nucleotides outside the gene matches: 6. CDR3 length equals 14 residues. From germline, CDR1 is SGHDN and CDR2 FVKESK. For the CDR3, the DNA is TGTGCCAGCAGCAGACTAGCTGGTACCTACGAGCAGTACTTC. Translation: CASSRLAGTYEQYF.

The chain links TRBV19 to TRBJ1-3; D is unclear. This CDR3 is 14 amino acids long. CDR1 LNHDA and CDR2 SQIVND come from the germline V gene (reference sequence). Trimming cost V 2 bases and J 6 bases, with 11 bases left between them. The CDR3 coding sequence is TGTGCCAGTAGTATAAGAGGGTCGGAAAACACCATATATTTT. This gives the protein CASSIRGSENTIYF.

The CDR3 bases are TGTGCCAGCAGCATGGACAGGGCGATGGGGTCACCCCTCCACTTT. The encoded protein is CASSMDRAMGSPLHF. The chain uses TRBV11-3 and TRBJ1-6; 8 nucleotides match TRBD1. This CDR3 is built from 15 residues. CDR1 SGHNT and CDR2 YENEEA come from the germline V gene. V lost 5 bases, J lost 10 bases, and 10 bases stayed unmatched.

The V gene is TRBV9, the J gene TRBJ1-1; D remains unclear. The CDR3 loop spans 13 amino acids. The germline V gene encodes CDR1 SGDLS and CDR2 YYNGEE. V gave up 0 bases and J gave up 4 bases, with 7 bases separating them. CDR3 DNA: TGTGCCAGCAGCGTAGCTAGCACCACTGAAGCTTTCTTT. It codes for CASSVASTTEAFF.

V is TRBV19 and J is TRBJ1-1; D is possibly TRBD1 (5 bases). Trimming shortened V by 6 bases and J by 7 bases, and 18 bases separated the two germline ends. CDR3 size: 14 residues. Germline V gene sequence: CDR1 LNHDA, CDR2 SQIVND (reference sequence). Here the CDR3 DNA reads TGTGCCAGTAGGGACCCACGCCAGGGTTTTGAAGCTTTCTTT. Protein product: CASRDPRQGFEAFF. Looking up the rest from reference TRBV19 and TRBJ1-1 gives the full variable domain: DGGITQSPKYLFRKEGQNVTLSCEQNLNHDAMYWYRQDPGQGLRLIYYSQIVNDFQKGDIAEGYSVSREKKESFPLTVTSAQKNPTAFYLCASRDPRQGFEAFFGQGTRLTVV.

The CDR3 sequence is CASTKWDRRKGYTF. DNA of the CDR3: TGTGCCAGTACCAAGTGGGACAGAAGGAAAGGCTACACCTTC. The gene calls are TRBV19 and TRBJ1-2, with 7 positions matching TRBD1. Germline CDR1 and CDR2: LNHDA and SQIVND (reference sequence). Losses at the gene ends were 7 bases for V and 8 bases for J; bases not matched to a gene: 13. CDR3 length: 14 residues.